Following are 12 T cell receptor beta chains from one sample sequenced in a study of blood T cell repertoires in COVID-19. The method was immunoSEQ multiplex PCR; TCRdb's version includes in-frame clones alone and lacks a portion of them. Found here are tens of thousands of clones, roughly nine tenths of them singletons; the top ten hold roughly a quarter. Material: peripheral blood. The receptors were sampled from a human donor in a cohort sampled during active COVID-19.

V usage is TRBV7-9 and J usage is TRBJ1-2, with 7 bases that match TRBD1. Looked up from germline, CDR1 is SEHNR and CDR2 is FQNEAQ (reference sequence). V was pared by 4 bases and J by 7 bases, with 9 bases of the junction left unmatched. The CDR3 spans 14 residues. This chain's CDR3 is CASSSLTGAVGYTF. The CDR3 nucleotides are TGTGCCAGCAGCTCTTTAACAGGGGCGGTTGGCTACACCTTC.

This clone was found once. This chain links TRBV3-1 (or the pseudogene TRBV3-2) with TRBJ2-2, with TRBD2 matching 8 bases. This CDR3 is built from 16 residues. Unmatched junction bases numbered 8, after V lost 4 bases and J lost 4 bases. Germline V gives CDR1 LGHDT, CDR2 YNNKEL (reference sequence). CDR3 sequence reads: CASSPLGRGATGELFF. The CDR3, as DNA: TGTGCCAGCAGCCCCCTAGGGCGGGGGGCCACCGGGGAGCTGTTTTTT.

The genes are TRBV7-8 and TRBJ1-1, with a tentative D call TRBD1 (5 bases). Trimming took 5 bases from V and 1 from J, leaving 14 bases between them. This CDR3 contains 15 residues. Germline CDR1 is SGHVS and CDR2 is FQNEAQ. CDR3 coding DNA: TGTGCCAGCAGCGTTGTCCGACAGAAGAACACTGAAGCTTTCTTT. Encoded protein: CASSVVRQKNTEAFF.

The rearrangement uses TRBV11-2 and TRBJ2-5; 10 bases are shared with TRBD2. Germline assignment: CDR1 SGHAT and CDR2 FQNNGV. The CDR3 consists of 16 residues. The V segment lost 5 bases and the J segment 3 bases; nucleotides outside the gene matches: 9. CDR3 in amino acids: CASSELAGFDEETQYF. CDR3 DNA sequence: TGTGCCAGCAGCGAACTAGCGGGGTTCGATGAAGAGACCCAGTACTTC.

The V gene is TRBV7-3, the J gene TRBJ2-7; D is unclear. The V gene lost 2 bases and the J gene lost 3 bases, with 11 bases spanning the gap. There are 14 residues in the CDR3. Germline CDR1 is SGHTA and CDR2 is FQGTGA. CDR3 loop: CASSLPPPSYEQYF. In nucleotides, the CDR3 is TGTGCCAGCAGCTTACCCCCCCCCAGCTACGAGCAGTACTTC.

The CDR3 region is CASSQDGMTGGEHF. The CDR3 nucleotides are TGTGCCAGCAGCCAAGATGGAATGACAGGGGGCGAGCATTTT. The chain links TRBV3-1 (or the pseudogene TRBV3-2) to TRBJ1-5, with 10 bases lining up with TRBD1. The V gene end was trimmed by 0 bases and the J gene end by 14 bases; junction bases not matched to a gene: 7. The CDR3 is 14 amino acids. Germline lookup yields CDR1 LGHDT and CDR2 YNNKEL (reference sequence).

The genes are TRBV5-4 and TRBJ2-3; 13 bases are a match to TRBD2. J was trimmed by 3 bases and V by 4 bases; bases with no gene match: 5. The CDR3 consists of 16 residues. Germline V gene data show CDR1 as SGHNT and CDR2 as YYREEE (reference sequence). CDR3 coding DNA: TGTGCCAGCAGCCGAACTAGCGGGGGGGCAACAGATACGCAGTATTTT. Encoded protein: CASSRTSGGATDTQYF. The full variable domain, completed using reference TRBV5-4 and TRBJ2-3, is ETGVTQSPTHLIKTRGQQVTLRCSSQSGHNTVSWYQQALGQGPQFIFQYYREEENGRGNFPPRFSGLQFPNYSSELNVNALELDDSALYLCASSRTSGGATDTQYFGPGTRLTVL.

The J gene is TRBJ1-6, the V gene TRBV28; the match to TRBD1 covers 8 bases. The CDR3 spans 14 residues. Germline CDR1 reads MDHEN; CDR2 reads SYDVKM. The ends lost 6 bases at V and 9 bases at J; junction bases unmatched: 7. For the CDR3, the DNA is TGTGCCAGCAGGCTTACAGGGGGGGGTTCACCCCTCCACTTT. This translates into CASRLTGGGSPLHF.

The V and J genes are TRBV30 and TRBJ2-6, with 10 bases that match TRBD1. The CDR3 runs to 17 residues. Germline-derived CDR1 and CDR2 are GTSNPN and SVGIG (reference sequence). Losses at the gene ends were 1 base for V and 2 bases for J; bases not matched to a gene: 5. CDR3 sequence: CAWSGGTGAPGANVLTF. The CDR3 nucleotides are TGTGCCTGGAGTGGGGGGACAGGGGCTCCTGGGGCCAACGTCCTGACTTTC.

This rearrangement joins TRBV2 to TRBJ2-7, with 7 bases fitting TRBD1. The CDR3 runs 13 residues. V lost 6 bases, J lost 1 base, and 3 bases stayed unmatched. CDR1 and CDR2 from the germline V gene are SNHLY and FYNNEI. CDR3 DNA: TGTGCCAGCAGACGACAGGGATCCTACGAGCAGTACTTC. Residues: CASRRQGSYEQYF.

This chain uses TRBV5-3 with TRBJ2-7, with a weak D call TRBD1 (6 bases). TRBV5-3 is reported as an ORF; its role is uncertain. The CDR3 length is 16 residues. Trimming left V 0 bases short and J 2 bases short, with 15 bases between. As DNA, the CDR3 is TGTGCCAGAAGCTTGGCCATGGCAGGGGCCCCCTACGAGCAGTACGTC. It codes for CARSLAMAGAPYEQYV.

The chain uses TRBV19 and TRBJ1-3; the D gene is possibly TRBD1 (6 bases). This CDR3 has 14 amino acids. V was pared by 5 bases and J by 3 bases, with 11 bases between. Germline V gene lookup returns CDR1 LNHDA and CDR2 SQIVND (reference sequence). The CDR3 here is CASSLRTVGNTIYF. The CDR3 nucleotides read TGTGCCAGTAGTCTACGGACAGTTGGAAACACCATATATTTT. The variable domain in full, with the rest retrieved from reference TRBV19 and TRBJ1-3, is DGGITQSPKYLFRKEGQNVTLSCEQNLNHDAMYWYRQDPGQGLRLIYYSQIVNDFQKGDIAEGYSVSREKKESFPLTVTSAQKNPTAFYLCASSLRTVGNTIYFGEGSWLTVV.